The present T cell receptor beta chain was sequenced within a study of control samples from healthy donors and cancer patients. Germline CDR1 and CDR2: MDHEN and SYDVKM. The CDR3 runs 17 residues. Between the trimmed V and J ends, which lost 3 bases and 0 bases, there was a span of 15 bases. The repertoire was sequenced with immunoSEQ multiplex PCR; TCRdb's copy has only in-frame clones and lacks some. The sample carries about 120,000 clones, over 90% recorded once. The sequenced sample was blood. The receptor was derived from a man between 25 and 39 years old in good health. This sequence joins TRBV28 and TRBJ1-3; D possibly corresponds to TRBD1 (6 bases). Here the CDR3 reads CASSFGSGTLSGNTIYF. DNA for the CDR3: TGTGCCAGCAGTTTTGGGTCCGGGACACTCTCTGGAAACACCATATATTTT.